Below are 21 T cell receptor beta chains sequenced from a single sample in a study of spatial heterogeneity in lung cancer. Time point meaning: sample taken at primary tumor resection. TCRdb re-called the 5' RACE reads through MiXCR, storing one row per CDR3 protein. The table includes roughly 740 distinct CDR3 sequences, roughly 15% detected once. Specimen: normal lung tissue next to the tumor, collected at surgery. These receptors all stem from a male donor with early-stage non-small cell lung cancer.

By share, this clonotype counts as large. The V gene is TRBV6-6, the J gene TRBJ1-2, with 9 bases identical to TRBD1. This CDR3 is built from 16 residues. Germline V gene sequence: CDR1 MNHNY, CDR2 SVGAGI (reference sequence). V was pared by 2 bases and J by 2 bases, with 6 bases of the junction left unmatched. CDR3 nucleotides: TGTGCCAGCAGTTACGACAGGGGGGTCTCCAACTATGGCTACACCTTC. This gives the protein CASSYDRGVSNYGYTF.

This chain links TRBV5-4 with TRBJ2-6, with TRBD1 as a possible D gene (5 bases). The V end was cut by 0 bases, the J end by 1 base, with 11 bases between. Germline CDR1 SGHNT, CDR2 YYREEE (reference sequence). This CDR3 comprises 17 residues. Written as DNA, the CDR3 is TGTGCCAGCAGCTTGGACAGGAAAAGATCTGGGGCCAACGTCCTGACTTTC. It is translated as CASSLDRKRSGANVLTF.

This clonotype appeared a few times. The CDR3 sequence is CSVAPGQGMNTEAFF. CDR3 in DNA: TGCAGCGTTGCCCCAGGACAGGGGATGAACACTGAAGCTTTCTTT. The J gene is TRBJ1-1, the V gene TRBV29-1; 9 positions agree with TRBD1. CDR1 and CDR2 (germline): SQVTM, ANQGSEA. Trimming removed 4 bases from V and 0 bases from J; junction bases left unmatched: 6. The CDR3 runs to 15 residues.

This clonotype is deemed large (0.1 to 1%). The chain couples TRBV3-1 to TRBJ1-5; D is ambiguous. CDR1 is LGHDT, CDR2 YNNKEL, per germline (reference sequence). Trimming left V 0 bases short and J 5 bases short, with 5 bases between. The CDR3 runs 13 residues. CDR3: CASSQDLDQPQHF. Written as DNA, the CDR3 is TGTGCCAGCAGCCAAGATTTGGATCAGCCCCAGCATTTT.

The chain uses TRBV7-7 and TRBJ2-5; a possible D gene is TRBD2 (5 bases). CDR3 length: 12 amino acids. The germline CDR1 and CDR2 sequences are SSHAT and FNYEAQ (reference sequence). V was trimmed by 3 bases and J by 7 bases, leaving 9 bases between them. The CDR3 nucleotides read TGTGCCAGCAGCTTCGAAGGAGGGACCCAGTACTTC. Amino acid sequence: CASSFEGGTQYF.

This clonotype was recorded at least ten times. The rearrangement uses TRBV5-1 and TRBJ2-3, with a possible D match to TRBD2 (6 bases). Germline V gene data show CDR1 as SGHRS and CDR2 as YFSETQ. V was shortened by 3 bases and J by 2 bases, with 13 bases between the two germline ends. The CDR3 is made up of 15 amino acids. The CDR3, as DNA: TGCGCCAGCAGCTCGGGGGACCGACTCACAGATACGCAGTATTTT. Its translation: CASSSGDRLTDTQYF. Full variable domain (rest looked up from reference TRBV5-1 and TRBJ2-3): KAGVTQTPRYLIKTRGQQVTLSCSPISGHRSVSWYQQTPGQGLQFLFEYFSETQRNKGNFPGRFSGRQFSNSRSEMNVSTLELGDSALYLCASSSGDRLTDTQYFGPGTRLTVL.

In its sample, this clonotype ranks as large. This rearrangement joins TRBV7-2 to TRBJ2-7, with TRBD1 identical over 9 bases. V dropped 5 bases and J dropped 3; count of bases not matched to a gene: 8. Germline V CDR1 and CDR2: SGHTA, FQGNSA. This CDR3 comprises 15 residues. The CDR3 DNA reads as TGTGCCAGCAGCATTAGGACAGGGGAGGACTACGAGCAGTACTTC. The encoded protein is CASSIRTGEDYEQYF.

Only a few counts were recorded for this clonotype. The rearrangement joins TRBV3-1 to TRBJ1-1, with D hard to call. The germline V gene encodes CDR1 LGHDT and CDR2 YNNKEL (reference sequence). V gave up 0 bases and J gave up 4 bases, with 12 bases separating them. This CDR3 has 15 residues. The CDR3 sequence is CASSQDLIGLTEAFF. CDR3 DNA sequence: TGTGCCAGCAGCCAAGATCTGATAGGGCTCACTGAAGCTTTCTTT.

In this sample, this clonotype is hyperexpanded (1% or more). The chain joins TRBV20-1 to TRBJ2-5; 12 positions match TRBD2. This CDR3 comprises 19 residues. Germline V gene lookup returns CDR1 DFQATT and CDR2 SNEGSKA (reference sequence). The V gene end was trimmed by 4 bases and the J gene end by 2 bases; junction bases not matched to a gene: 17. In DNA, the CDR3 is TGCAGTGCTAAGGGGACGGCTTTTCTAGCGGGAGGGCCGCAAGAGACCCAGTACTTC. It specifies CSAKGTAFLAGGPQETQYF.

In this sample, this clonotype is large (0.1 to 1%). The V and J genes are TRBV10-3 and TRBJ2-5; 11 bases fit TRBD2. There are 16 residues in the CDR3. The junction had 11 bases not matched to a gene; V was cut back by 10 bases and J by 1 base. Germline CDR1 ENHRY, CDR2 SYGVKD. The CDR3 DNA follows: TGTGCCACAAGTAGCGGGAGGGCCCAGTTCCAAGAGACCCAGTACTTC. It yields the protein CATSSGRAQFQETQYF.

This clonotype is large by share. The chain links TRBV6-1 to TRBJ2-1; tentative D call: TRBD2 (6 bases). Trimming left V 0 bases short and J 4 bases short, with 10 bases between. Germline CDR1 is MNHNS and CDR2 is SASEGT. The CDR3 sequence is 15 residues long. CDR3 nucleotide sequence: TGTGCCAGCAGTGAAGCTAGCGGAGGGTACAATGAGCAGTTCTTC. Its translation is CASSEASGGYNEQFF.

This clonotype turned up a few times. The chain uses TRBV6-5 and TRBJ1-2; D uncertain. The V gene's germline CDR1 is MNHEY and CDR2 SVGAGI. V was cut by 5 bases and J by 1 base, with 8 bases left in between. The CDR3 extends over 13 amino acids. CDR3 in amino acids: CASSLTDNYGYTF. In DNA form, the CDR3 reads TGTGCCAGCAGTCTTACAGATAACTATGGCTACACCTTC.

By share, this clonotype ranks as medium-sized. The chain combines TRBV18 with TRBJ2-7, with 11 bases identical to TRBD1. The CDR3 length is 14 residues. Germline V gene sequence: CDR1 KGHSH, CDR2 LQKENI. V trimming: 5 bases; J trimming: 5 bases; junction bases outside the gene matches: 5. The CDR3: CASSAGTGGDEQYF. The CDR3 region has the DNA TGTGCCAGCTCAGCCGGGACAGGGGGTGACGAGCAGTACTTC.

This clonotype qualifies as medium-sized. The rearrangement uses TRBV7-9 and TRBJ1-5, with 7 bases fitting TRBD1. The CDR3 is made up of 15 amino acids. Germline V gene sequence: CDR1 SEHNR, CDR2 FQNEAQ (reference sequence). V shed 4 bases and J 2 bases; nucleotides not matched to a gene: 5. CDR3 residues: CASSSTGSGNQPQHF. The CDR3 region has the DNA TGTGCCAGCAGCTCGACAGGGTCAGGCAATCAGCCCCAGCATTTT.

This clonotype is judged large. The chain joins TRBV5-1 to TRBJ2-6; TRBD1 is a possible D gene (6 bases). V was pared by 4 bases and J by 2 bases, with 16 bases between. This CDR3 spans 17 amino acids. Germline CDR1 is SGHRS and CDR2 is YFSETQ. The CDR3 DNA reads as TGCGCCAGCAGCGTGGACAGTCCGTACGCTGGGGCCAACGTCCTGACTTTC. Translation gives CASSVDSPYAGANVLTF.

This clonotype qualifies as large. This rearrangement joins TRBV5-1 to TRBJ1-1; no definite D call. Germline loops: CDR1 SGHRS, CDR2 YFSETQ. Trimming pared 5 bases from V and 0 bases from J, leaving 8 bases between. The CDR3 contains 13 residues. Here the CDR3 reads CASSIDMNTEAFF. DNA for the CDR3: TGCGCCAGCAGTATAGACATGAACACTGAAGCTTTCTTT.

By proportion, this clonotype is large. The chain uses TRBV5-1 and TRBJ2-5, with TRBD1 as a possible D gene (6 bases). Trimming cost V 4 bases and J 2 bases, with 15 bases left between them. The germline V gene encodes CDR1 SGHRS and CDR2 YFSETQ. This CDR3 spans 15 amino acids. The DNA of the CDR3 is TGCGCCAGCAGCCCCTCAGGGGATGAGCAAGAGACCCAGTACTTC. Translation gives CASSPSGDEQETQYF.

This clonotype is categorized as medium-sized. The chain combines TRBV10-3 with TRBJ2-5; no definite D call. The CDR3 loop spans 16 amino acids. V was clipped by 3 bases and J by 5 bases, with 19 bases between them. Per the germline V gene, CDR1 is ENHRY and CDR2 is SYGVKD. CDR3 amino acids: CAISDPPRGSKETQYF. CDR3 DNA: TGTGCCATCAGTGACCCACCTCGCGGCTCCAAGGAGACCCAGTACTTC.

CDR3 loop: CASSSPGHLNFYGYTF. The CDR3 DNA reads as TGTGCCAGCAGTTCTCCGGGACACCTAAACTTCTATGGCTACACCTTC. This rearrangement joins TRBV12-3 or TRBV12-4 to TRBJ1-2; tentatively, D is TRBD1 (6 bases). The CDR3 covers 16 residues. V lost 4 bases and J lost 4, with 19 bases in between.

V is TRBV6-5 and J is TRBJ2-7; 9 bases match TRBD2. V was clipped by 7 bases and J by 7 bases; unmatched bases: 11. Germline CDR1 and CDR2: MNHEY and SVGAGI. The CDR3 contains 14 residues. The CDR3 DNA reads TGTGCCAGCACTCCCTTAGCGGGAGTAGGAGAGCAGTACTTC. Its translation is CASTPLAGVGEQYF.

This clonotype is medium-sized by share. V is TRBV29-1 and J is TRBJ2-1; no clear D. CDR1 and CDR2 (germline): SQVTM, ANQGSEA. The CDR3 spans 15 residues. The V end was cut by 1 base, the J end by 2 bases, with 12 bases between. CDR3 protein: CSVEGFTWAYNEQFF. The DNA of the CDR3 is TGCAGCGTTGAAGGGTTTACGTGGGCCTACAATGAGCAGTTCTTC.